The subject of this entry is one T cell receptor beta chain. This receptor's antigen is unknown. Base quality data are lacking; no much larger clone is found one base away. The time point label, as the study defines it: pretreatment peripheral blood. A cohort of more than 25 patients with locally advanced or metastatic urothelial carcinoma, treated at Memorial Sloan Kettering on a trial protocol, was included. Peripheral blood mononuclear cells were collected pretreatment and during treatment, with between 1 and 8 total time points per patient. The Qiagen DNeasy Blood extraction kit was used to purify genomic DNA from total PBMCs and tumor samples. Collected pretreatment and during treatment, PBMCs were isolated and stored as previously described. This sample stems from a study of PD-L1 blockade in urothelial cancer (dated by TCRdb to the late 2010s). The study in broad terms: All patients started therapy in about 2014 and received atezolizumab 1,200 mg intravenously every 3 weeks. Pretreatment tumor samples and matched peripheral blood, collected serially before and after atezolizumab treatment, underwent TCR sequencing. An ECOG performance status of 0 or 1 was recorded for the patients, and 0 to 3 prior chemotherapy regimens had been received by the patients. Some 30 patients had pretreatment blood TCR-seq, some 24 had at least one posttreatment blood collection, and some 24 had tumor TCR-seq. Blood samples gave median yields of around 140,000 T cells and 82,636 unique TCRs, along with a median clonality of around 0.075. Blood samples were analyzed 3 weeks after the start of treatment (second dose) and 6 weeks after the start of treatment. Durable clinical benefit was defined as progression-free survival longer than 6 months, and TCR features were also tested against progression-free and overall survival. Whole exome sequencing and RNA sequencing of pretreatment tumors were performed alongside TCR sequencing in the same patients. Durable clinical benefit was achieved by nine patients and was not achieved by 20 patients. Somatic, immune and clinical correlates of response to PD-L1 blockade with atezolizumab in urothelial cancer were the focus of an exploratory multi-omic analysis. About 85% of the roughly 30 patients were males with bladder-origin urothelial cancer, and about 60% of the roughly 30 reported a prior smoking history.

Each PCR received spiked-in synthetic TCR analog templates so that absolute template abundance could be estimated from read counts. The immunoSEQ assay used bias-controlled V and J gene primers to amplify TCRbeta CDR3 regions from genomic DNA. Rearranged TCRbeta segments were sequenced at approximately 20X coverage. The paper's processing steps were these. Clustering was used to correct sequencing errors, and CDR3s were annotated against IMGT so that V, D and J genes could be assigned. Only productive TCRbeta rearrangements were used in downstream analyses, excluding out-of-frame or stop-codon sequences. Clonality was computed as one minus Shannon entropy normalized by the log of the number of unique productive sequences. Clones differing between time points or between blood and tumor were identified using Fisher's exact test with Benjamini-Hochberg correction, with an adjusted p below 0.01 applied as the threshold. TCRdb retrieved this table from immuneACCESS and kept in-frame rearrangements only. Not all clones are present; in checked studies, unresolved V genes account for under half, and no reason is known for the remainder. That table supplies the V and J calls and clone size; D and trimming were determined from the DNA. The sample records about 95,000 clones, around 87% of which are singletons. The top ten hold roughly 2% of the sample.

Reading from cysteine to phenylalanine, the CDR3 counts 14 amino acids. Only the CDR3 DNA is retained, 42 bases long and in frame from the first base. The junction shows trimming of 2 bases on V and 4 bases on J, and the gene matches do not reach 4 bases of it. CDR1 and CDR2, per the germline V gene, are SGHTA and FQGTGA. Beyond this particular receptor, the publication reports: Because the sample size was small (n of about 30) and many exploratory analyses were performed, the results are intended to be hypothesis-generating. Improved progression-free and overall survival was associated with having pretreatment peripheral blood TCR clonality below the median. Patients with durable benefit showed greater expansion of tumor-associated TCR clones in peripheral blood 3 weeks after starting treatment (n = 22, p = 0.022).

The receptor was derived from a man aged 55-75 years with urothelial cancer. The chain is assembled from TRBV7-3 and TRBJ1-1; 7 of the junction bases match TRBD1. Sequenced material: PBMCs, taken around atezolizumab (anti-PD-L1) treatment. The CDR3 region: CASSLAGGITEAFF. In nucleotide form, the sequence is TGTGCCAGCAGCTTAGCAGGGGGTATCACTGAAGCTTTCTTT. Joined to the reference TRBV7-3 and TRBJ1-1 proteins, this CDR3 gives the full variable domain: GAGVSQTPSNKVTEKGKYVELRCDPISGHTALYWYRQSLGQGPEFLIYFQGTGAADDSGLPNDRFFAVRPEGSVSTLKIQRTERGDSAVYLCASSLAGGITEAFFGQGTRLTVV.